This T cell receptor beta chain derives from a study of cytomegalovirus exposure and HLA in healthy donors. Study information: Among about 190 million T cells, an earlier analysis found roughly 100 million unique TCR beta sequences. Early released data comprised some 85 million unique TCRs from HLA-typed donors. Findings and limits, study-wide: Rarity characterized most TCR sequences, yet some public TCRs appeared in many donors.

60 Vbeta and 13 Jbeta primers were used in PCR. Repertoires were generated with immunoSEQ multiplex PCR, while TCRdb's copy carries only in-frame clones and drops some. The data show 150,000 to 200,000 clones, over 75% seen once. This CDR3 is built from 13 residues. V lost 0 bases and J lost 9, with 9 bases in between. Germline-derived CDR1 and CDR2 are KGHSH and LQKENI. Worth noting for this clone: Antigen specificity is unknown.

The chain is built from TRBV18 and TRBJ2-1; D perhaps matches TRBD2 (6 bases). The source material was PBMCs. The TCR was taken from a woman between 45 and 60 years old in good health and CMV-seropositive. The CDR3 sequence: CASSPPMGGEQFF. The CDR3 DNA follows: TGTGCCAGCTCACCACCGATGGGGGGTGAGCAGTTCTTC.